There are many counts of the clone carrying this T cell receptor (beta chain). MiXCR, applied by TCRdb to the RACE reads, yields one record per CDR3 protein. The profile shows roughly 30,000 distinct CDR3 sequences, around 7.4% of them singletons. Germline V gene sequence: CDR1 SGHDN, CDR2 FVKESK. Trimming removed 5 bases at V and 2 bases at J, with 12 bases between. There are 14 residues in the CDR3. These data belong to a study of human T cells and chemical hapten exposure. Described time point: healthy volunteer bleed at 2 weeks. It was from unfractionated whole blood that total RNA was extracted. Input material: whole blood. This TCR derives from a human donor in good health. Some clones in this sample may be carry-over from other donors' samples. The chain joins TRBV14 to TRBJ1-1; D is ambiguous. The CDR3 DNA is TGTGCCAGCAGCAGTCAGACACTAAACACTGAAGCTTTCTTT. This encodes CASSSQTLNTEAFF.